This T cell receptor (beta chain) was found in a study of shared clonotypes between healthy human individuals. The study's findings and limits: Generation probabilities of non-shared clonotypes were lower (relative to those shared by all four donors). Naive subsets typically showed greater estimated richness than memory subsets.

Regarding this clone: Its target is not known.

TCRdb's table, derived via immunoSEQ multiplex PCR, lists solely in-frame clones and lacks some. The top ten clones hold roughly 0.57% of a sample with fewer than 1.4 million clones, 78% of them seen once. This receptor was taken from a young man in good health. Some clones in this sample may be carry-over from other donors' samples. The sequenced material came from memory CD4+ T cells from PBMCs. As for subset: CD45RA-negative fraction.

CDR3 nucleotides: TGCGCCAGCAGCCAAGACTGGACTAGCGTTTCAGATACGCAGTATTTT. Its protein product is CASSQDWTSVSDTQYF. This rearrangement joins TRBV4-1 to TRBJ2-3; 9 nucleotides align to TRBD2. Germline V lookup: CDR1 MGHRA, CDR2 YSYEKL. This CDR3 has 16 amino acids. V lost 0 bases, J lost 4 bases, and 5 bases stayed unmatched.